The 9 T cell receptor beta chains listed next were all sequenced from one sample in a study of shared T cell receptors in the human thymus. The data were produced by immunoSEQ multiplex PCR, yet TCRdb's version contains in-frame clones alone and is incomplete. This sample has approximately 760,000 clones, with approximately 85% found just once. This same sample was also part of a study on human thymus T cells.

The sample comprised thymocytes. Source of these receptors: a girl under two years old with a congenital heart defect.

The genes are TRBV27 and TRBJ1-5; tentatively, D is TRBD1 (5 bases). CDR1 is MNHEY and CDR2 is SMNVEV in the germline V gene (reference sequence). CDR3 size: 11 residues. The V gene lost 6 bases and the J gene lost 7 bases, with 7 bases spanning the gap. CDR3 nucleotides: TGTGCCAGCAGCCGGGGGCAGCCCCAGCATTTT. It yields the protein CASSRGQPQHF.

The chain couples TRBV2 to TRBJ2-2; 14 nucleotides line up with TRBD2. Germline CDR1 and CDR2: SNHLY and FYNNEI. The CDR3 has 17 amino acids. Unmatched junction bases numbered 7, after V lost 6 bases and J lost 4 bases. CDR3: CASSETSGGEGTGELFF. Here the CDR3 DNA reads TGTGCCAGCAGCGAGACTAGCGGGGGGGAAGGCACCGGGGAGCTGTTTTTT.

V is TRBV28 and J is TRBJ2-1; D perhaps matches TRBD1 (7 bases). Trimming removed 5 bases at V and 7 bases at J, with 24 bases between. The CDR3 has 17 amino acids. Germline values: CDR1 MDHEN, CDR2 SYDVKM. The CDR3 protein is CASSGGTAQTGENEQFF. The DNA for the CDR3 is TGTGCCAGCAGTGGAGGGACCGCACAAACAGGGGAAAATGAGCAGTTCTTC.

CDR3 protein: CASSLETVSGNTIYF. DNA for the CDR3: TGTGCCAGCAGCTTAGAGACAGTATCTGGAAACACCATATATTTT. This chain uses TRBV7-9 with TRBJ1-3; D may be TRBD1 (5 bases). V lost 1 base, J lost 1 base, and 8 bases lay in between. From germline, CDR1 is SEHNR and CDR2 FQNEAQ (reference sequence). The CDR3 covers 15 residues.

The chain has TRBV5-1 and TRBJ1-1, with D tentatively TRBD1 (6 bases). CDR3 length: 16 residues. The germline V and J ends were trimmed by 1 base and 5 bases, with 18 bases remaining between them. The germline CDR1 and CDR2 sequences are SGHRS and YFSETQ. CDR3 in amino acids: CASSLSFQGRGTEAFF. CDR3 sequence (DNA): TGCGCCAGCAGCTTGAGCTTTCAAGGGAGGGGGACTGAAGCTTTCTTT.

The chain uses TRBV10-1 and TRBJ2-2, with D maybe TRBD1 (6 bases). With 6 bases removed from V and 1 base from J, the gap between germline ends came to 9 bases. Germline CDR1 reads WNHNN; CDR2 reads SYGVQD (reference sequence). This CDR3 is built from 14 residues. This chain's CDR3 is CASSPGVNTGELFF. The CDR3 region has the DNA TGCGCCAGCAGCCCAGGGGTGAACACCGGGGAGCTGTTTTTT.

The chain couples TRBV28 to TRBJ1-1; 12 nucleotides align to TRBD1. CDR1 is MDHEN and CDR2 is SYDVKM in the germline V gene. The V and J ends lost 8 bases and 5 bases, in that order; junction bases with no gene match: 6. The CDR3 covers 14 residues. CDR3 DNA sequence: TGTGCCAGCGGGGACAGGGGGCATGGGACTGAAGCTTTCTTT. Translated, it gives CASGDRGHGTEAFF.

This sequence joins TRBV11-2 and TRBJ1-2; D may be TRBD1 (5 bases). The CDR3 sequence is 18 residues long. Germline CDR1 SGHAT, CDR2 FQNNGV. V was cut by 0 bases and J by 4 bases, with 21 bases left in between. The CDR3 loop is CASSLDSLQGPESYGYTF. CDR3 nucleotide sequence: TGTGCCAGCAGCTTAGACTCCCTGCAGGGCCCGGAGAGCTATGGCTACACCTTC.

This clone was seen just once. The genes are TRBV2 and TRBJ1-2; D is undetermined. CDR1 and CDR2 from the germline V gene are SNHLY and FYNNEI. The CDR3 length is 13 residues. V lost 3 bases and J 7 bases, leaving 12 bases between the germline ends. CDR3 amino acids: CASSDLLYGGYTF. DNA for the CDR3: TGTGCCAGCAGTGATCTTTTGTACGGTGGCTACACCTTC.